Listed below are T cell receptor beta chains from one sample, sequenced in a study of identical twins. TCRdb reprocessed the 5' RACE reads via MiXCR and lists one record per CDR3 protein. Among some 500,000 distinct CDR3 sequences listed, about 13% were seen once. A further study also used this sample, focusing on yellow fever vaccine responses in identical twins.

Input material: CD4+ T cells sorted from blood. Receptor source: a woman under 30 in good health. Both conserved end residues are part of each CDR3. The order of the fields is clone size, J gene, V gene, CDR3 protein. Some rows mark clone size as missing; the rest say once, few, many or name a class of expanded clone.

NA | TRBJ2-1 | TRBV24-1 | CATSDLRGVSSYNEQFF
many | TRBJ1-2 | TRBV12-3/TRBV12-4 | CASSLGGGGYTF
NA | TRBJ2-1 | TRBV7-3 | CASSSGTGTYNEQFF
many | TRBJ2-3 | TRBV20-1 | CSARGSFTDTQYF
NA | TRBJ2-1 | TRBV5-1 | CASSLEGLAGDEEQFF
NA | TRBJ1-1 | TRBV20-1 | CSAIPQNTEAFF
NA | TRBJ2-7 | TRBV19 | CASSRKTGVYEQYF
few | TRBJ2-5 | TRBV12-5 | CASGLILTGTSLQETQYF
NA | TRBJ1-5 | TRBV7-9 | CASSLAAGRGNQPQHF
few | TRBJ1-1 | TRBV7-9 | CASSLEQGMNTEAFF
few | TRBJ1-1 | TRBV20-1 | CSARVGIGAFF
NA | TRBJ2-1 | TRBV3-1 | CASSQGGIYNEQFF
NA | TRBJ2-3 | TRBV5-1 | CASSPGQPTDTQYF
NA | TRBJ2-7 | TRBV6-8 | CASSNRDSHYEQYF
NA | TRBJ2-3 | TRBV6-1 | CASSTRTSGVTDTQYF
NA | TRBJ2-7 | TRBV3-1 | CASSSEDFYEQYF
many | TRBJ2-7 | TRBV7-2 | CASSLKSGQGTYEQYF
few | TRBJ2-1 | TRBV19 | CASSIDYSYNEQFF
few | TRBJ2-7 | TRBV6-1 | CASSGGREGSYEQYF
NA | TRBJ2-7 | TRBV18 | CASSPPTGWEQYF
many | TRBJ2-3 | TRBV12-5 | CASGLVLGTSGRTDTQYF
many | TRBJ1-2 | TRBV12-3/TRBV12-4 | CASSPLDSNYGYTF
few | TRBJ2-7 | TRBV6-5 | CASSYATGGASYEQYF
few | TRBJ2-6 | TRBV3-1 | CASSRSNTASGANVLTF
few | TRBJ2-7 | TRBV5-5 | CASSLGRGLAYEQYF
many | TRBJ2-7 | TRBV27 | CASRRAGQGLGEQYF
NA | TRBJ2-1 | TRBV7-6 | CASSPLPPYNEQFF
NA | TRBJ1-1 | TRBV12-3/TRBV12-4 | CAQGRGTEAFF
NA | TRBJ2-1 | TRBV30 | CAWASSGRSVEQFF
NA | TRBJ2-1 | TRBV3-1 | CASSPLAGATYNEQFF
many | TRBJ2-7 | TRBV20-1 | CSAGEGPYEQYF
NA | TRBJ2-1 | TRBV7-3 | CASSPSEAGGGNEQFF
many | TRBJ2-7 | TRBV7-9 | CASSPQLAGEYEQYF
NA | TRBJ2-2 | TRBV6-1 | CASSVSGGITGELFF
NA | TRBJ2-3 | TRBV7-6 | CASSSGRATDTQYF